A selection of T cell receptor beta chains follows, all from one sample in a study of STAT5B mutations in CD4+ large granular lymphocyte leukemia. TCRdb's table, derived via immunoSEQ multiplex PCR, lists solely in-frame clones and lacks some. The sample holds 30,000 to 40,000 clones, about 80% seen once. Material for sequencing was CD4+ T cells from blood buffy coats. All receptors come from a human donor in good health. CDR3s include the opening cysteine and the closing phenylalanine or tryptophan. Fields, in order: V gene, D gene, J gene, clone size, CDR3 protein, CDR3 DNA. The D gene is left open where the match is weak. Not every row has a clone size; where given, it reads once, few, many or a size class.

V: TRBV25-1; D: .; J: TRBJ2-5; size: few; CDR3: CASSERHHQETQYF; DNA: TGTGCCAGCAGTGAAAGACACCACCAAGAGACCCAGTACTTC
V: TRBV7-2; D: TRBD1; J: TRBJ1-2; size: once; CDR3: CASSLDGTGEGYTF; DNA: TGTGCCAGCAGCTTAGACGGGACAGGGGAAGGCTACACCTTC
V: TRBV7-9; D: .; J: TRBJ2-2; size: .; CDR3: CASSLAPADLTGELFF; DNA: TGTGCCAGCAGCTTAGCTCCAGCGGACCTTACCGGGGAGCTGTTTTTT
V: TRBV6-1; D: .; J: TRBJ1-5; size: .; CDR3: CASTQGHNQPQHF; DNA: TGTGCCAGCACCCAGGGTCACAATCAGCCCCAGCATTTT
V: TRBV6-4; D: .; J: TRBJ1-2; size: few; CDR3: CASSGPPDYGYTF; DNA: TGTGCCAGCAGTGGTCCTCCGGACTATGGCTACACCTTC
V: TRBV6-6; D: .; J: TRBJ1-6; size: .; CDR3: CASTLSSYNSPLHF; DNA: TGTGCCAGCACCTTAAGTTCCTATAATTCACCCCTCCACTTT
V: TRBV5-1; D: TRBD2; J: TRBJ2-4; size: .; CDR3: CASSLLAGGLVAKNIQYF; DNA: TGCGCCAGCAGCCTACTAGCGGGGGGGCTCGTAGCCAAAAACATTCAGTACTTC
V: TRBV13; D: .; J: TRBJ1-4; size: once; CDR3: CASRRGEANEKLFF; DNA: TGTGCCAGCAGGAGGGGGGAGGCTAATGAAAAACTGTTTTTT
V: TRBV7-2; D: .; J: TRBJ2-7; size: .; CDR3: CASSITLLRGSYEQYF; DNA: TGTGCCAGCAGCATCACCCTCCTGCGCGGCTCCTACGAGCAGTACTTC
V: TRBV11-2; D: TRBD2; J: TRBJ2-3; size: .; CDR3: CASSLGSGTDTQYF; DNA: TGTGCCAGCAGCTTGGGTAGCGGGACAGATACGCAGTATTTT
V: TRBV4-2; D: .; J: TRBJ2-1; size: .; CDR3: CASSQDRTTAYNEQFF; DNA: TGTGCCAGCAGCCAAGACCGGACTACCGCCTACAATGAGCAGTTCTTC
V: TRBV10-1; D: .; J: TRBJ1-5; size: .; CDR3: CASTTAWIQGRGNQPQHF; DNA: TGCGCCAGCACTACGGCATGGATCCAGGGCAGGGGTAATCAGCCCCAGCATTTT
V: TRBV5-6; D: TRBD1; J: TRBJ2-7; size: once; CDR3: CASSHWTGGYEQYF; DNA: TGTGCCAGCAGCCACTGGACAGGGGGCTACGAGCAGTACTTC
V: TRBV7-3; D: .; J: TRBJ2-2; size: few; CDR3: CASSQQEGTGELFF; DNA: TGTGCCAGCAGTCAACAGGAGGGCACCGGGGAGCTGTTTTTT
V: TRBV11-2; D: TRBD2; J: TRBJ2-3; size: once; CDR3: CASSLAASGSRSTDTQYF; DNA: TGTGCCAGCAGCTTAGCGGCTAGCGGGAGTCGTAGCACAGATACGCAGTATTTT
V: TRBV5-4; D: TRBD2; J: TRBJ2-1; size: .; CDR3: CASRQTSGGYNEQFF; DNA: TGTGCCAGCAGGCAGACTAGCGGGGGTTACAATGAGCAGTTCTTC
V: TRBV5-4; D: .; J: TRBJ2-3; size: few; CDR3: CASSQPYTDTQYF; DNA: TGTGCCAGCAGTCAGCCTTACACAGATACGCAGTATTTT
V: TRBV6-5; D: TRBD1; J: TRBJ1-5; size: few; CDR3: CASSPGQGSNQPQHF; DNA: TGTGCCAGCAGTCCGGGACAGGGCAGCAATCAGCCCCAGCATTTT
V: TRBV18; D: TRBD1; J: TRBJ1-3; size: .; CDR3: CASLPGTVSGNTIYF; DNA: TGTGCCAGCTTACCCGGGACAGTCTCTGGAAACACCATATATTTT
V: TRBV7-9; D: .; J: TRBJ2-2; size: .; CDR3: CASSLEAGGTGELFF; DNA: TGTGCCAGCAGCTTAGAGGCTGGGGGCACCGGGGAGCTGTTTTTT
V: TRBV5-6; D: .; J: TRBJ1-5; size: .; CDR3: CASSSRTAYSNQPQHF; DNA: TGTGCCAGCAGCTCACGGACGGCCTATAGCAATCAGCCCCAGCATTTT
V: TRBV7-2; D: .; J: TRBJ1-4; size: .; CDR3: CASSRKAGSNEKLFF; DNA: TGTGCCAGCAGCCGAAAGGCAGGGTCAAATGAAAAACTGTTTTTT
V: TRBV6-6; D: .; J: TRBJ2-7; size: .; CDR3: CASSYAGAGEQYF; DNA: TGTGCCAGCAGTTACGCGGGGGCGGGGGAGCAGTACTTC
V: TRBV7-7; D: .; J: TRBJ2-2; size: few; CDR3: CASTQSRVVNTGELFF; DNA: TGTGCTAGCACCCAAAGCAGGGTTGTGAACACCGGGGAGCTGTTTTTT
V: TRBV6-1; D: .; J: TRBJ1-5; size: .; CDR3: CASSDRSTSNQPQHF; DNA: TGTGCCAGCAGCGACAGGTCTACTAGCAATCAGCCCCAGCATTTT
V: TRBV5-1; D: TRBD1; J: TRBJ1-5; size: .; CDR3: CASRDGQEAWPQHF; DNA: TGCGCCAGCAGGGACGGACAGGAGGCTTGGCCCCAGCATTTT
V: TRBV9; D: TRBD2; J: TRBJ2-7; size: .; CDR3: CASSVGGLAGGEQYF; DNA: TGTGCCAGCAGCGTAGGGGGACTAGCGGGGGGCGAGCAGTACTTC
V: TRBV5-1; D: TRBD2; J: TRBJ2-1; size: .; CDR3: CASSLSSGGSDEQFF; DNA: TGCGCCAGCAGCTTAAGTAGCGGGGGGTCGGATGAGCAGTTCTTC
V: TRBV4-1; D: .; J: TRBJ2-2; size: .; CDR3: CASSQRQTSTGELFF; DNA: TGCGCCAGCAGCCAGCGGCAGACTAGTACCGGGGAGCTGTTTTTT
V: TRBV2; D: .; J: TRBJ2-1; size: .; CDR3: CASTFSGAAYNEQFF; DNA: TGTGCCAGCACCTTCAGCGGAGCGGCCTACAATGAGCAGTTCTTC
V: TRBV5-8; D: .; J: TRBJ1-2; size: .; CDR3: CASRTDKVWDYGYTF; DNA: TGTGCCAGCAGGACGGACAAGGTCTGGGACTATGGCTACACCTTC
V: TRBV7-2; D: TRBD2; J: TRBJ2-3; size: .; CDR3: CASSTQAGLADTQYF; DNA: TGTGCCAGCTCAACTCAAGCGGGGCTCGCAGATACGCAGTATTTT
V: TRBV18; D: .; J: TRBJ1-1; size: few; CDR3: CASVGPLLNTEAFF; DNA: TGTGCCAGCGTGGGACCCCTCTTGAACACTGAAGCTTTCTTT
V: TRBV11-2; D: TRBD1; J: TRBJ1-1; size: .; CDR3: CASSLGQFFGMNTEAFF; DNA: TGTGCCAGCAGCTTGGGACAGTTCTTTGGCATGAACACTGAAGCTTTCTTT
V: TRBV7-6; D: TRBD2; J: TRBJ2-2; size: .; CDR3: CASSLVSAGGRTGELFF; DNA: TGTGCCAGCAGCTTAGTCTCAGCGGGGGGGCGAACCGGGGAGCTGTTTTTT
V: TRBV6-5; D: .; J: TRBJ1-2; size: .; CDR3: CASSYSLVGGAGGYTF; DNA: TGTGCCAGCAGTTACTCTTTGGTGGGGGGCGCGGGTGGCTACACCTTC
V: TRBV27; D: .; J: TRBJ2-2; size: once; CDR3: CASSSHLGGGANTGELFF; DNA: TGTGCCAGCAGTTCGCACCTGGGGGGGGGCGCGAACACCGGGGAGCTGTTTTTT
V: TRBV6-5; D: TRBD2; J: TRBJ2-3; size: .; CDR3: CASSYSSLAGGSQYF; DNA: TGTGCCAGCAGTTACTCGAGCCTAGCGGGGGGATCGCAGTATTTT
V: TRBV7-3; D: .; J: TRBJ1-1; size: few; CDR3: CASSPQGDTEAFF; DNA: TGTGCCAGCAGCCCTCAGGGCGACACTGAAGCTTTCTTT
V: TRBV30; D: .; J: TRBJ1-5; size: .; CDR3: CAWSVRTDQPQHF; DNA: TGTGCCTGGAGTGTCAGGACTGATCAGCCCCAGCATTTT
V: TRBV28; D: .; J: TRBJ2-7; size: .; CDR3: CASSTDPYEQYF; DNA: TGTGCCAGCAGCACAGACCCCTACGAGCAGTACTTC
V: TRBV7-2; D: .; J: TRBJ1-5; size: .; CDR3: CASGRDSNQPQHF; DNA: TGTGCCAGCGGCCGGGACAGCAATCAGCCCCAGCATTTT
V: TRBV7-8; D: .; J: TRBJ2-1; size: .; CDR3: CASSATNEFEQFF; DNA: TGTGCCAGCAGCGCCACAAACGAGTTTGAGCAGTTCTTC
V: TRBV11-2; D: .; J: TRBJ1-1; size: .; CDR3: CASSFGLTTGEAFF; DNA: TGTGCCAGCAGCTTCGGTCTGACAACGGGGGAAGCTTTCTTT
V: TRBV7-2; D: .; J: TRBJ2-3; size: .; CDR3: CASSATSTTDTQYF; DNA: TGTGCCAGCAGCGCCACTAGCACAACAGATACGCAGTATTTT
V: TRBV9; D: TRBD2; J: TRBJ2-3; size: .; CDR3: CASSVVAGALDTQYF; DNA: TGTGCCAGCAGCGTAGTAGCGGGGGCGTTAGATACGCAGTATTTT
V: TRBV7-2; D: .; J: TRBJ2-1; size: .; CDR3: CASSFDPFYNEQFF; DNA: TGTGCCAGCAGCTTCGACCCTTTCTACAATGAGCAGTTCTTC
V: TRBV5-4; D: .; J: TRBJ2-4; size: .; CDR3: CASSLAVRGEGGNIQYF; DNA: TGTGCCAGCAGCTTGGCTGTTCGCGGGGAGGGGGGAAACATTCAGTACTTC
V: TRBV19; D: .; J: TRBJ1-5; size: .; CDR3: CASNQLGSSNQPQHF; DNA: TGTGCCAGTAACCAACTAGGCAGTAGCAATCAGCCCCAGCATTTT
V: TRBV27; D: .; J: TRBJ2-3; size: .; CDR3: CASKQGGTDTQYF; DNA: TGTGCCAGCAAACAGGGCGGCACAGATACGCAGTATTTT
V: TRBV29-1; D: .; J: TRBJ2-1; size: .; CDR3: CSVQQRSTAYNEQFF; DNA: TGCAGCGTTCAACAGCGTTCCACCGCCTACAATGAGCAGTTCTTC
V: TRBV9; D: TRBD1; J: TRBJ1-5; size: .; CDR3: CASSAGRGRQPQHF; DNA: TGTGCCAGCAGCGCCGGGAGGGGGCGTCAGCCCCAGCATTTT
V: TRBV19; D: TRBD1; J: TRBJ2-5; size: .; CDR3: CASSVPRDRGFAGGGEETQYF; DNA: TGTGCCAGTAGTGTTCCCCGGGACAGGGGGTTCGCTGGCGGGGGGGAAGAGACCCAGTACTTC